The TCR beta chain under discussion was sequenced for a study of cytomegalovirus exposure and HLA in healthy donors. Study-level results: A later analysis found common viral pathogens apparently linked to several of the most significant clusters.

Regarding this clone: Its specificity is not known.

This CDR3 contains 17 residues. Germline CDR1 MNHNS, CDR2 SASEGT. The PCR was carried out with 60 Vbeta primers and 13 Jbeta primers. The assay was immunoSEQ multiplex PCR, and TCRdb's table has in-frame clones only and misses some. The record lists some 120,000 clones, of which the ten most abundant hold roughly 4%. The sequence was obtained from a man between 18 and 35 years old in good health and CMV-seronegative. Sample: PBMCs. The chain carries TRBV6-1 and TRBJ2-5, with D possibly being TRBD1 (6 bases). The J call may be faulty, since TRBJ2-7 better matches the DNA end. The CDR3 reads CASSAIDRSSISYEQYF. The CDR3, as DNA: TGTGCCAGCAGTGCTATCGACAGGTCTTCTATTTCCTACGAGCAGTACTTC.